This record looks at one T cell receptor (beta chain) sequence and its context. The record originates from a study of blood T cell repertoires in COVID-19. Assay used: immunoSEQ multiplex PCR; TCRdb lists only in-frame clones, some missing. This sample yields about 170,000 clones, of which about 86% are seen a single time; about 7.3% belongs to the top ten. V lost 11 bases to trimming and J lost 8 bases; unmatched junction nucleotides: 7. CDR3 size: 12 residues. Germline V CDR1 and CDR2: SNHLY, FYNNEI. The clonotype originates from a man between 45 and 60 years old with active or convalescent COVID-19. The material sequenced was peripheral blood. This sequence joins TRBV2 and TRBJ2-4; 9 positions agree with TRBD2. The CDR3 sequence: CASGTSRDIQYF. As DNA, the CDR3 is TGTGCCTCCGGGACTAGCAGAGACATTCAGTACTTC.